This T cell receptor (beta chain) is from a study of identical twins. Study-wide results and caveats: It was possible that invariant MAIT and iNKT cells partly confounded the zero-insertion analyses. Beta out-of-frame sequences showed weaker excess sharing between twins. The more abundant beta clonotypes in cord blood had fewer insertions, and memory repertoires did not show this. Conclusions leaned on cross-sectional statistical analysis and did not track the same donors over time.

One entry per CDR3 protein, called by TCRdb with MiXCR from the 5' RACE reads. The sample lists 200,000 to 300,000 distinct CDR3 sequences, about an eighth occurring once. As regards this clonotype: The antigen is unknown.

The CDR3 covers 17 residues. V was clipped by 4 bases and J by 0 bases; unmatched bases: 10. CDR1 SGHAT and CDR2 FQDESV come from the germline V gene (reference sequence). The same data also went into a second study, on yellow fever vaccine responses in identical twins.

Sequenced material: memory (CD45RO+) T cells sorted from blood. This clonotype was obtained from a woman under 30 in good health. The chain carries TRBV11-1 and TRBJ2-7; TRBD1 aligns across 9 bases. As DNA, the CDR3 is TGTGCCAGCAGCTCTGACGAAGGGGGACAGGGCTCCTACGAGCAGTACTTC. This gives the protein CASSSDEGGQGSYEQYF.